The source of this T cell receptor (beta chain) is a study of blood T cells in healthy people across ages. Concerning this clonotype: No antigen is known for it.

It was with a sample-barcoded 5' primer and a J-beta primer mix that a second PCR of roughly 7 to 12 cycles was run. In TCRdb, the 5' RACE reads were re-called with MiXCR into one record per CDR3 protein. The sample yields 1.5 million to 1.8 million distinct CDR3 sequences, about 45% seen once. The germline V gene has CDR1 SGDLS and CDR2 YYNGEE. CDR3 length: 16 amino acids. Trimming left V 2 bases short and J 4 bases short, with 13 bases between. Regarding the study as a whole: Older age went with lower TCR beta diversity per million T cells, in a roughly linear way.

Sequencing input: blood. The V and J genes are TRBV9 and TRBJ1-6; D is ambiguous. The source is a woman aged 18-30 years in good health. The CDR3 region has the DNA TGTGCCAGCAGCGTCCAGGACGGGGAGTATAATTCACCCCTCCACTTT. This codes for CASSVQDGEYNSPLHF. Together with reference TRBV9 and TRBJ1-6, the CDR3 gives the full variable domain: DSGVTQTPKHLITATGQRVTLRCSPRSGDLSVYWYQQSLDQGLQFLIQYYNGEERAKGNILERFSAQQFPDLHSELNLSSLELGDSALYFCASSVQDGEYNSPLHFGNGTRLTVT.